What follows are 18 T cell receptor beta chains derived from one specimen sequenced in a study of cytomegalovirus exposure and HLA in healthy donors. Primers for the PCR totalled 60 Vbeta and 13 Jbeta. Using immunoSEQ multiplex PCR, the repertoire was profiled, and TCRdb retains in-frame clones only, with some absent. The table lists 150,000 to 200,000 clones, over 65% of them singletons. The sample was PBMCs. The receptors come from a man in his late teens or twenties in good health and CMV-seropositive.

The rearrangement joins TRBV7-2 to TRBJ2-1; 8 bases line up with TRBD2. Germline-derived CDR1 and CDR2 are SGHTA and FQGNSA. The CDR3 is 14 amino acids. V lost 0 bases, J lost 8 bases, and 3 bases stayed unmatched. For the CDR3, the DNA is TGTGCCAGCAGCTTAGCGCTAGCGGGCCATGAGCAGTTCTTC. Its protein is CASSLALAGHEQFF.

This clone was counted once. CDR3 DNA: TGTGCCTGGAGTCCCCCCTCCGGAGGTGTGGGGACAGGTCAAAGAAATGAGCAGTTCTTC. It yields the protein CAWSPPSGGVGTGQRNEQFF. The chain employs TRBV30 and TRBJ2-1, with 8 bases that match TRBD1. CDR3 size: 20 residues. Trimming removed 2 bases from V and 7 bases from J; junction bases left unmatched: 25. Germline-derived CDR1 and CDR2 are GTSNPN and SVGIG (reference sequence).

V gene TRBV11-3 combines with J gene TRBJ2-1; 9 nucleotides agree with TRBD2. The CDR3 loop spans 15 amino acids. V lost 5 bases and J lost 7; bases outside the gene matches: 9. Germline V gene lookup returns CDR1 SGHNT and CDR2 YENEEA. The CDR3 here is CASSLAGGAQNEQFF. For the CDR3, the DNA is TGTGCCAGCAGCCTTGCGGGGGGGGCGCAGAATGAGCAGTTCTTC.

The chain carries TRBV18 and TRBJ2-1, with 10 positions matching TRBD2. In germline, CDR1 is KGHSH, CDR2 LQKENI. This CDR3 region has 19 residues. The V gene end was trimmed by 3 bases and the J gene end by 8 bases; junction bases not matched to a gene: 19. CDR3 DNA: TGTGCCAGCTCACCGACCGATTTGTTTGTTAGCGGGAGGAGGGATGAGCAGTTCTTC. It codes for CASSPTDLFVSGRRDEQFF.

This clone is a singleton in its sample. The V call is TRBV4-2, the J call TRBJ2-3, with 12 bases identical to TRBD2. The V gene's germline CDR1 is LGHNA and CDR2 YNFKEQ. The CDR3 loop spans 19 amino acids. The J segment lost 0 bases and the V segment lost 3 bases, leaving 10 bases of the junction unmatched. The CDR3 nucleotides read TGTGCCAGCAGCCAGGGCCGACTAGCGGGGGCCTCTAGCACAGATACGCAGTATTTT. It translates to CASSQGRLAGASSTDTQYF.

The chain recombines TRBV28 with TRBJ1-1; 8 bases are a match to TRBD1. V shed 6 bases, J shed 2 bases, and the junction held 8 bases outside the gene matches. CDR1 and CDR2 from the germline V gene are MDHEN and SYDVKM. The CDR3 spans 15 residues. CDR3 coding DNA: TGTGCCAGCAGGAGGGGGACAGGAGATAACACTGAAGCTTTCTTT. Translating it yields CASRRGTGDNTEAFF.

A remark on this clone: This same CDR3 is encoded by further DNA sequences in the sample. CDR3 in amino acids: CASSLGLAGTYEQYV. CDR3 DNA: TGTGCCAGCAGCTTGGGACTAGCGGGAACCTACGAGCAGTACGTC. The chain carries TRBV5-6 and TRBJ2-7; 11 positions match TRBD2. J lost 2 bases, V lost 0 bases, and 1 base had no gene match. CDR1 is SGHDT and CDR2 is YYEEEE in the germline V gene. The CDR3 covers 15 residues.

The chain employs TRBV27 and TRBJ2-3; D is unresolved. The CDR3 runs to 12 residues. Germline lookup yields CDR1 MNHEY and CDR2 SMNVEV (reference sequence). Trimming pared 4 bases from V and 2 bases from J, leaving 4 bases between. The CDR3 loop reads CASSSFTDTQYF. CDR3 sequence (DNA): TGTGCCAGCAGTTCCTTCACAGATACGCAGTATTTT.

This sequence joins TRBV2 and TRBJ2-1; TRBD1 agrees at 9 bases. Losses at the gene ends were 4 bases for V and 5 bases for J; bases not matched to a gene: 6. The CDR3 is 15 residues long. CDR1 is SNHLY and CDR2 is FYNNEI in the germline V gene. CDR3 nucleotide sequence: TGTGCCAGCAGTGCCCAGGACAGGGGCCACAATGAGCAGTTCTTC. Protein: CASSAQDRGHNEQFF.

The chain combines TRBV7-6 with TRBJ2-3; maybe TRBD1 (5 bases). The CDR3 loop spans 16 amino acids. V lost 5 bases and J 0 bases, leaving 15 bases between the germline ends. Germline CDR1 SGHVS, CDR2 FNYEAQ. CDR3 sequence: CASSLYGAPSTDTQYF. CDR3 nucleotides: TGTGCCAGCAGCCTATATGGGGCACCCAGCACAGATACGCAGTATTTT.

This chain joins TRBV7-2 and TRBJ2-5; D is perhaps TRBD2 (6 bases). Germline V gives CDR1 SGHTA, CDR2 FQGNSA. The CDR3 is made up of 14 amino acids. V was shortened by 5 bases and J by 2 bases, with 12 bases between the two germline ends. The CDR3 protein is CASSRPGRQETQYF. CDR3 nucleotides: TGTGCCAGCAGCCGCCCAGGGAGGCAAGAGACCCAGTACTTC.

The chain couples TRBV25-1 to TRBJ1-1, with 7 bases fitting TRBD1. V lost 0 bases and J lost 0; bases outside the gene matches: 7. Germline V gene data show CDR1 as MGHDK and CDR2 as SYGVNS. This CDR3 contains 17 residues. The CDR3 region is CASSEYYRGRMNTEAFF. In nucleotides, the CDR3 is TGTGCCAGCAGTGAATATTATAGGGGGCGGATGAACACTGAAGCTTTCTTT.

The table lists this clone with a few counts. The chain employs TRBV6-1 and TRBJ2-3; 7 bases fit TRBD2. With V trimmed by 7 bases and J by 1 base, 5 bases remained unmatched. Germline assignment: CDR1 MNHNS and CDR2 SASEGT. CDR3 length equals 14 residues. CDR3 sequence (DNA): TGTGCCAGCACGGCTGCGGGAGGCACAGATACGCAGTATTTT. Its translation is CASTAAGGTDTQYF.

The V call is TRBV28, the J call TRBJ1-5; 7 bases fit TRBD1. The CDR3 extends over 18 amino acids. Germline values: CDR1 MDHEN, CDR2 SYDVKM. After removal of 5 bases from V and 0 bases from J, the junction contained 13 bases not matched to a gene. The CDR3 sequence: CASSTEGQRLYSNQPQHF. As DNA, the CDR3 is TGTGCCAGCAGTACAGAGGGACAGCGGCTCTATAGCAATCAGCCCCAGCATTTT.

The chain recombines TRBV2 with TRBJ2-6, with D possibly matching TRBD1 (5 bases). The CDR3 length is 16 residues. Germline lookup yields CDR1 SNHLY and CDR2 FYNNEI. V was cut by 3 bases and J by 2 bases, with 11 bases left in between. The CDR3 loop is CASSDGRVTGANVLTF. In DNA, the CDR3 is TGTGCCAGCAGTGATGGCAGGGTGACTGGGGCCAACGTCCTGACTTTC.

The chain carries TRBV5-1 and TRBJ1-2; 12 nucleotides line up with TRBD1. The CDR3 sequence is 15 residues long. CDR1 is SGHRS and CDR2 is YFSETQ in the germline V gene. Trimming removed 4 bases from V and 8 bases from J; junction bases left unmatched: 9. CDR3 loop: CASSRGGQGAEGYTF. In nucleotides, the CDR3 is TGCGCCAGCAGCCGTGGGGGACAGGGGGCGGAAGGCTACACCTTC.

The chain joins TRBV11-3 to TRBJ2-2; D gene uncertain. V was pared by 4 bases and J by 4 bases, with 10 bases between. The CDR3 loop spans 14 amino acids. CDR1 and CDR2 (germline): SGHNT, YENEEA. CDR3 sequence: CASSWVTGTGELFF. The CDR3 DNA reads TGTGCCAGCAGCTGGGTGACGGGCACCGGGGAGCTGTTTTTT.

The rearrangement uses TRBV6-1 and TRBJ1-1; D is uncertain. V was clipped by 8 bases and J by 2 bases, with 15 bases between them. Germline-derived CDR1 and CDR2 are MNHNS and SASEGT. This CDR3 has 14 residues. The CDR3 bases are TGTGCCAGCTCGGAGGAGGAGCTAAACACTGAAGCTTTCTTT. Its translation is CASSEEELNTEAFF.